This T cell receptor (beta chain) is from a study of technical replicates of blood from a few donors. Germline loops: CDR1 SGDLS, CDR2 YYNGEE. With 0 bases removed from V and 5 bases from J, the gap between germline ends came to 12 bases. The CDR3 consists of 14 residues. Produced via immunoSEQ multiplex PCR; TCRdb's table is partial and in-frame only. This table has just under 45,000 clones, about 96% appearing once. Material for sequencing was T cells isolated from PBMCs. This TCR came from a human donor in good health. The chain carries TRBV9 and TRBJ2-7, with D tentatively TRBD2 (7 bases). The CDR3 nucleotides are TGTGCCAGCAGCGTAGGAGGGGGGGCCAACGAGCAGTACTTC. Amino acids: CASSVGGGANEQYF. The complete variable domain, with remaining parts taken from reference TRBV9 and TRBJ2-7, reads DSGVTQTPKHLITATGQRVTLRCSPRSGDLSVYWYQQSLDQGLQFLIQYYNGEERAKGNILERFSAQQFPDLHSELNLSSLELGDSALYFCASSVGGGANEQYFGPGTRLTVT.